What follows is one T cell receptor (beta chain) and its context. The data were obtained in a study of blood T cell repertoires in COVID-19. Germline CDR1 reads SGHAT; CDR2 reads FQDESV (reference sequence). V was pared by 2 bases and J by 3 bases, with 10 bases between. The CDR3 runs 14 residues. Sequencing was performed with immunoSEQ multiplex PCR; in TCRdb, only in-frame clones are kept and a portion is missing. The repertoire holds approximately 100,000 clones, just over 85% seen once, with 2% to 3% in the top ten. Donors were grouped by their self-reported clinical history. Two negative PCRs, clearance, or symptom resolution were required of recovered Cohort 3 donors.

This clonotype was obtained from a woman aged 50 to 60 who had recovered from COVID-19. This chain connects TRBV11-1 to TRBJ1-1; perhaps TRBD1 as D (6 bases). The material sequenced was PBMCs or T cells enriched from blood (not recorded which). CDR3 loop: CASSLQGRDTEAFF. CDR3 sequence (DNA): TGTGCCAGCAGCTTACAGGGGAGGGACACTGAAGCTTTCTTT.